This TCR beta chain was profiled in a study of OX40 agonist ivuxolimab in advanced cancers. Study details: Melanoma, hepatocellular carcinoma, head and neck or renal cell cancer occurred in dose-escalation patients.

The CDR3 is 11 residues long. Germline values: CDR1 DFQATT, CDR2 SNEGSKA (reference sequence). V gave up 4 bases and J gave up 4 bases, with 6 bases separating them. The protocol was immunoSEQ multiplex PCR, while the TCRdb copy is restricted to in-frame clones and leaves out a portion. The sample has around 70,000 clones; roughly 88% are singletons. The chain couples TRBV20-1 to TRBJ2-3; no reliable D call. The source is an adult with an advanced solid tumor such as melanoma, head and neck, liver or kidney cancer. The sample in question was CD4+ or CD8+ T cells sorted from blood, obtained in a trial of the OX40 agonist ivuxolimab. The CDR3 nucleotides are TGCAGTGCTAAGGACGCAGATACGCAGTATTTT. Protein product: CSAKDADTQYF.